This T cell receptor (beta chain) derives from a study of beta chain features in type 1 diabetes. Trimming removed 3 bases at V and 7 bases at J, with 3 bases between. Germline V gene data show CDR1 as KGHSH and CDR2 as LQKENI. This CDR3 is 11 amino acids long. Investigators reverse transcribed all isolated RNA, so they sequenced expressed TCRB transcripts. The method was immunoSEQ multiplex PCR; TCRdb's version includes in-frame clones alone and lacks a portion of them. The sample holds 970,000 or so clones; roughly 16% are singletons and the top ten take 0.023%. This clone was counted a few times. Other DNA sequences within the sample encode an identical CDR3.

The sequencing input was naive CD4+ T cells from blood. This TCR derives from a woman younger than 30 in good health. This chain uses TRBV18 with TRBJ2-2; D uncertain. Written as DNA, the CDR3 is TGTGCCAGCTCACCGGTCGGGGAGCTGTTTTTT. It translates to CASSPVGELFF.